This TCR beta chain came from a study of control samples from healthy donors and cancer patients. CDR3 size: 14 residues. Germline V gene sequence: CDR1 SNHLY, CDR2 FYNNEI. V dropped 8 bases and J dropped 1 base, with 14 bases sitting between them. The method was immunoSEQ multiplex PCR; TCRdb's version includes in-frame clones alone and lacks a portion of them. Here the sample spans about 410,000 clones, 90% being singletons. The origin of this receptor is a man aged 40-50 years with head and neck cancer. Sequenced: PBMCs. J is TRBJ1-2 and V is TRBV2, with D perhaps matching TRBD1 (5 bases). The CDR3 sequence is CASPEAGFNYGYTF. CDR3 bases: TGTGCCAGCCCCGAGGCAGGGTTTAACTATGGCTACACCTTC.